The present T cell receptor (beta chain) was sequenced within a study of T-cell reconstitution after alpha-beta-depleted transplantation in children. Preparation of the TCRbeta library was carried out with unique molecular identifiers. TCRdb recomputed calls from the PCR reads with MiXCR, one row per CDR3 protein. The sample shows approximately 390,000 distinct CDR3 sequences, roughly 11% of them seen only once. There are many counts of this clonotype. Germline values: CDR1 SGHRS, CDR2 YFSETQ. The V segment lost 4 bases and the J segment 7 bases; nucleotides outside the gene matches: 8. The CDR3 extends over 14 amino acids.

V is TRBV5-1 and J is TRBJ1-2; 9 positions match TRBD1. This clonotype was obtained from a human donor who donated a stem cell graft to a child with acute myeloid leukemia. Sequenced here: PBMCs from the stem cell graft donor, sampled from the stem cell graft. CDR3 region: CASSLWGQGLGYTF. CDR3 DNA: TGCGCCAGCAGCCTGTGGGGACAGGGTCTTGGCTACACCTTC.